Following are 27 T cell receptor beta chains from one sample sequenced in a study of blood T cell repertoires in COVID-19. TCRdb keeps only in-frame clones here, not all; method: immunoSEQ multiplex PCR. Among 100,000 to 150,000 clones listed, roughly 86% were seen once. The sequenced material came from peripheral blood. These receptors were obtained from a woman in her 70s with COVID-19, enrolled during active disease.

A single count supports this clone. The rearrangement joins TRBV5-1 to TRBJ1-2; 8 nucleotides agree with TRBD1. The germline V gene encodes CDR1 SGHRS and CDR2 YFSETQ. V lost 4 bases to trimming and J lost 0 bases; unmatched junction nucleotides: 14. The CDR3 is 18 residues long. The CDR3 spells CASSVSGGSGVPNYGYTF. The CDR3, as DNA: TGCGCCAGCAGCGTTTCAGGGGGCTCCGGGGTGCCTAACTATGGCTACACCTTC.

This clone appeared once. The chain joins TRBV7-9 to TRBJ2-5; no clear D gene. The V gene's germline CDR1 is SEHNR and CDR2 FQNEAQ (reference sequence). Trimming removed 4 bases from V and 4 bases from J, with 10 bases in between. The CDR3 is 13 amino acids. CDR3 residues: CASSSSGPETQYF. CDR3 in DNA: TGTGCCAGCAGCTCCTCCGGTCCAGAGACCCAGTACTTC.

CDR3 region: CASSSSYEQYF. The CDR3 DNA sequence: TGTGCCAGTAGTAGCAGCTACGAGCAGTACTTC. The V and J genes are TRBV19 and TRBJ2-7; D gene ambiguous. The V and J ends lost 4 bases and 3 bases respectively, with 4 bases between them. Germline assignment: CDR1 LNHDA and CDR2 SQIVND (reference sequence). The CDR3 length is 11 residues.

The CDR3: CASSPTRDRWAVPTNEQFF. CDR3 sequence (DNA): TGCGCCAGCAGCCCCACCCGGGACAGGTGGGCTGTACCCACCAATGAGCAGTTCTTC. This chain connects TRBV5-1 to TRBJ2-1; TRBD1 matches at 8 bases. This CDR3 is built from 19 residues. Trimming took 4 bases from V and 6 from J; bases not matched to a gene: 21. The germline V gene encodes CDR1 SGHRS and CDR2 YFSETQ.

This clone has more than one count but fewer than ten. The CDR3 protein is CASSRDRAQETQYF. CDR3 bases: TGTGCCAGCAGCCGAGACAGGGCCCAAGAGACCCAGTACTTC. The genes are TRBV7-8 and TRBJ2-5, with TRBD1 matching over 7 bases. This CDR3 is built from 14 residues. The J segment lost 1 base and the V segment lost 5 bases, leaving 4 bases of the junction unmatched. In germline, CDR1 is SGHVS, CDR2 FQNEAQ.

The chain employs TRBV2 and TRBJ2-7, with a tentative D call TRBD1 (6 bases). Trimming pared 11 bases from V and 3 bases from J, leaving 14 bases between. The CDR3 is 12 amino acids. Germline CDR1 SNHLY, CDR2 FYNNEI. CDR3 sequence (DNA): TGTGCCGGAGGCCGGGACATCTACGAGCAGTACTTC. It translates to CAGGRDIYEQYF.

The DNA of the CDR3 is TGTGCCATCGGGGGACTAGCGGAAACTAATGAGCAGTTCTTC. Its protein is CAIGGLAETNEQFF. The J gene is TRBJ2-1, the V gene TRBV10-3; 11 nucleotides match TRBD2. The J segment lost 7 bases and the V segment lost 8 bases, leaving 7 bases of the junction unmatched. Per germline, CDR1 ENHRY and CDR2 SYGVKD. This CDR3 is built from 14 residues.

The chain has TRBV28 and TRBJ1-3, with 12 bases that match TRBD1. Germline-derived CDR1 and CDR2 are MDHEN and SYDVKM. The V gene end was trimmed by 0 bases and the J gene end by 4 bases; junction bases not matched to a gene: 7. This CDR3 region has 18 residues. The CDR3 DNA is TGTGCCAGCAGTTTATGGTGGGACAGGGGGCAACGAGGAAACACCATATATTTT. It is translated as CASSLWWDRGQRGNTIYF.

The chain carries TRBV5-1 and TRBJ2-1; 8 bases fit TRBD2. Germline V gene sequence: CDR1 SGHRS, CDR2 YFSETQ. This CDR3 spans 17 amino acids. V lost 7 bases and J lost 1; bases outside the gene matches: 13. The CDR3 loop is CASQGLAGSLSYNEQFF. CDR3 DNA sequence: TGCGCCAGCCAGGGGCTAGCGGGTTCCCTTTCCTACAATGAGCAGTTCTTC.

The chain recombines TRBV20-1 with TRBJ1-4; D is unclear. There are 13 residues in the CDR3. Trimming removed 3 bases at V and 0 bases at J, with 5 bases between. Germline V gene lookup returns CDR1 DFQATT and CDR2 SNEGSKA (reference sequence). The CDR3 reads CSASAPTNEKLFF. The CDR3 DNA reads as TGCAGTGCTAGTGCTCCAACTAATGAAAAACTGTTTTTT.

This chain connects TRBV3-1 (or the pseudogene TRBV3-2) to TRBJ2-7; 8 positions match TRBD1. After removal of 4 bases from V and 3 bases from J, the junction contained 5 bases not matched to a gene. CDR1 is LGHDT and CDR2 is YNNKEL in the germline V gene (reference sequence). This CDR3 is 14 amino acids long. The CDR3 here is CASSRRTGGYEQYF. In nucleotides, the CDR3 is TGTGCCAGCAGCCGTAGAACAGGGGGCTACGAGCAGTACTTC.

Only one count was recorded for this clone. The rearrangement uses TRBV2 and TRBJ1-2; D remains unclear. The CDR3 is 10 residues long. Trimming removed 9 bases from V and 6 bases from J, with 8 bases in between. The germline V gene encodes CDR1 SNHLY and CDR2 FYNNEI. The CDR3 nucleotides are TGTGCCAGGAGGAGGGATGGCTACACCTTC. Translated, it gives CARRRDGYTF.

This chain joins TRBV20-1 and TRBJ1-4; 11 nucleotides line up with TRBD1. The CDR3 is 14 amino acids. Germline V gene sequence: CDR1 DFQATT, CDR2 SNEGSKA (reference sequence). Losses at the gene ends were 3 bases for V and 8 bases for J; bases not matched to a gene: 5. The DNA of the CDR3 is TGCAGTGCTAGTCCGGGACAGGGGGAGGAAAAACTGTTTTTT. It specifies CSASPGQGEEKLFF.

This sequence joins TRBV5-1 and TRBJ2-1, with TRBD2 identical over 9 bases. Trimming at V came to 4 bases and at J to 7 bases, leaving 12 bases not matched to a gene. CDR3 length: 16 residues. From germline, CDR1 is SGHRS and CDR2 YFSETQ. This CDR3 reads CASSPGRGGHWNEQFF. In DNA, the CDR3 is TGCGCCAGCAGCCCGGGGCGGGGGGGCCATTGGAATGAGCAGTTCTTC.

This chain connects TRBV29-1 to TRBJ1-4; D is ambiguous. Germline CDR1 and CDR2: SQVTM and ANQGSEA. Trimming removed 4 bases from V and 4 bases from J, with 7 bases in between. The CDR3 is made up of 12 amino acids. CDR3 nucleotide sequence: TGCAGCGTTGGGCAGAATAATGAAAAACTGTTTTTT. Translating it yields CSVGQNNEKLFF.

The chain carries TRBV7-2 and TRBJ1-2; D not certain. The CDR3 runs 15 residues. Trimming shortened V by 1 base and J by 0 bases, and 9 bases separated the two germline ends. Germline V gives CDR1 SGHTA, CDR2 FQGNSA. CDR3: CASSLEQTPNYGYTF. Here the CDR3 DNA reads TGTGCCAGCAGCTTAGAACAGACCCCTAACTATGGCTACACCTTC.

The chain couples TRBV28 to TRBJ1-2, with 12 bases aligning to TRBD1. Looked up from germline, CDR1 is MDHEN and CDR2 is SYDVKM. This CDR3 contains 15 residues. After removal of 6 bases from V and 4 bases from J, the junction contained 6 bases not matched to a gene. This CDR3 is CASSPGTGGIYGYTF. DNA for the CDR3: TGTGCCAGCAGCCCCGGGACAGGGGGCATCTATGGCTACACCTTC.

This chain joins TRBV9 and TRBJ2-3, with a tentative D call TRBD1 (6 bases). CDR3 size: 16 residues. The germline V gene has CDR1 SGDLS and CDR2 YYNGEE. Trimming left V 4 bases short and J 0 bases short, with 15 bases between. CDR3 residues: CASSTRTESSTDTQYF. In nucleotides, the CDR3 is TGTGCCAGCAGCACTCGGACAGAATCTAGCACAGATACGCAGTATTTT.

V usage is TRBV28 and J usage is TRBJ1-6; the match to TRBD1 covers 9 bases. CDR3 size: 14 residues. Trimming at V came to 5 bases and at J to 9 bases, leaving 5 bases not matched to a gene. Germline V gene sequence: CDR1 MDHEN, CDR2 SYDVKM. CDR3 bases: TGTGCCAGCAGTCCGGGGACAGGGCCTTCACCCCTCCACTTT. Translating it yields CASSPGTGPSPLHF. Full variable domain (rest looked up from reference TRBV28 and TRBJ1-6): DVKVTQSSRYLVKRTGEKVFLECVQDMDHENMFWYRQDPGLGLRLIYFSYDVKMKEKGDIPEGYSVSREKKERFSLILESASTNQTSMYLCASSPGTGPSPLHFGNGTRLTVT.

This clone was observed once. This chain connects TRBV19 to TRBJ2-1; possibly TRBD1 for D (5 bases). Trimming removed 6 bases at V and 3 bases at J, with 9 bases between. This CDR3 is built from 13 residues. The germline V gene encodes CDR1 LNHDA and CDR2 SQIVND (reference sequence). CDR3 nucleotides: TGTGCCAGTAGCAACAGGTTCTACAATGAGCAGTTCTTC. Residues: CASSNRFYNEQFF.

The rearrangement links TRBV30 to TRBJ2-5, with 8 nucleotides matching TRBD2. Germline loops: CDR1 GTSNPN, CDR2 SVGIG (reference sequence). The CDR3 runs to 15 residues. V trimming: 1 base; J trimming: 2 bases; junction bases outside the gene matches: 6. CDR3: CAWSDEAGAQETQYF. The DNA for the CDR3 is TGTGCCTGGAGTGACGAAGCGGGGGCGCAAGAGACCCAGTACTTC.

V is TRBV19 and J is TRBJ1-6; 7 bases match TRBD1. With V trimmed by 6 bases and J by 3 bases, 2 bases remained unmatched. CDR3 length: 14 residues. The germline V gene encodes CDR1 LNHDA and CDR2 SQIVND (reference sequence). The CDR3 protein is CASRDRNYNSPLHF. The CDR3 DNA follows: TGTGCCAGTAGGGACAGGAACTATAATTCACCCCTCCACTTT.

The V and J genes are TRBV7-2 and TRBJ2-1; TRBD2 aligns across 8 bases. The CDR3 is 15 residues long. The V segment lost 2 bases and the J segment 9 bases; nucleotides outside the gene matches: 9. Germline values: CDR1 SGHTA, CDR2 FQGNSA. The CDR3 DNA follows: TGTGCCAGCAGCTTATATCGGGGGGGCTTGAGTGAGCAGTTCTTC. Protein sequence: CASSLYRGGLSEQFF. Using reference TRBV7-2 and TRBJ2-1 for the parts outside the CDR3, the full variable domain is GAGVSQSPSNKVTEKGKDVELRCDPISGHTALYWYRQSLGQGLEFLIYFQGNSAPDKSGLPSDRFSAERTGGSVSTLTIQRTQQEDSAVYLCASSLYRGGLSEQFFGPGTRLTVL.

This chain joins TRBV29-1 and TRBJ2-2, with TRBD1 matching 8 bases. Germline V gene data show CDR1 as SQVTM and CDR2 as ANQGSEA. The V gene end was trimmed by 6 bases and the J gene end by 3 bases; junction bases not matched to a gene: 3. The CDR3 has 13 residues. CDR3 bases: TGCAGCGTGGGGACAGGAGACACCGGGGAGCTGTTTTTT. This gives the protein CSVGTGDTGELFF.

In regard to this clone: This sample also contains other DNA sequences that code for the same CDR3. This chain uses TRBV5-4 with TRBJ2-2, with 7 bases matching TRBD1. CDR3 size: 16 residues. The junction had 4 bases not matched to a gene; V was cut back by 2 bases and J by 0 bases. Germline V lookup: CDR1 SGHNT, CDR2 YYREEE (reference sequence). CDR3 protein: CASSLPQGANTGELFF. The CDR3, as DNA: TGTGCCAGCAGCTTACCCCAGGGGGCGAACACCGGGGAGCTGTTTTTT.

The chain recombines TRBV28 with TRBJ2-3; D ambiguous. CDR3 length equals 14 residues. The V end was cut by 4 bases, the J end by 10 bases, with 18 bases between. CDR1 is MDHEN, CDR2 SYDVKM, per germline. The DNA of the CDR3 is TGTGCCAGCAGTTGGTCGCTGGAGCGTTTGTCGCAGTATTTT. Protein: CASSWSLERLSQYF.

The V gene is TRBV3-1 (or the pseudogene TRBV3-2), the J gene TRBJ2-3, with D unresolved. Germline V gene lookup returns CDR1 LGHDT and CDR2 YNNKEL (reference sequence). The V end lost 5 bases, the J end lost 0 bases, and 6 bases lay between the germline ends. The CDR3 spans 13 residues. The CDR3 DNA reads TGTGCCAGCAGCAGCCCTAGCACAGATACGCAGTATTTT. It codes for CASSSPSTDTQYF.